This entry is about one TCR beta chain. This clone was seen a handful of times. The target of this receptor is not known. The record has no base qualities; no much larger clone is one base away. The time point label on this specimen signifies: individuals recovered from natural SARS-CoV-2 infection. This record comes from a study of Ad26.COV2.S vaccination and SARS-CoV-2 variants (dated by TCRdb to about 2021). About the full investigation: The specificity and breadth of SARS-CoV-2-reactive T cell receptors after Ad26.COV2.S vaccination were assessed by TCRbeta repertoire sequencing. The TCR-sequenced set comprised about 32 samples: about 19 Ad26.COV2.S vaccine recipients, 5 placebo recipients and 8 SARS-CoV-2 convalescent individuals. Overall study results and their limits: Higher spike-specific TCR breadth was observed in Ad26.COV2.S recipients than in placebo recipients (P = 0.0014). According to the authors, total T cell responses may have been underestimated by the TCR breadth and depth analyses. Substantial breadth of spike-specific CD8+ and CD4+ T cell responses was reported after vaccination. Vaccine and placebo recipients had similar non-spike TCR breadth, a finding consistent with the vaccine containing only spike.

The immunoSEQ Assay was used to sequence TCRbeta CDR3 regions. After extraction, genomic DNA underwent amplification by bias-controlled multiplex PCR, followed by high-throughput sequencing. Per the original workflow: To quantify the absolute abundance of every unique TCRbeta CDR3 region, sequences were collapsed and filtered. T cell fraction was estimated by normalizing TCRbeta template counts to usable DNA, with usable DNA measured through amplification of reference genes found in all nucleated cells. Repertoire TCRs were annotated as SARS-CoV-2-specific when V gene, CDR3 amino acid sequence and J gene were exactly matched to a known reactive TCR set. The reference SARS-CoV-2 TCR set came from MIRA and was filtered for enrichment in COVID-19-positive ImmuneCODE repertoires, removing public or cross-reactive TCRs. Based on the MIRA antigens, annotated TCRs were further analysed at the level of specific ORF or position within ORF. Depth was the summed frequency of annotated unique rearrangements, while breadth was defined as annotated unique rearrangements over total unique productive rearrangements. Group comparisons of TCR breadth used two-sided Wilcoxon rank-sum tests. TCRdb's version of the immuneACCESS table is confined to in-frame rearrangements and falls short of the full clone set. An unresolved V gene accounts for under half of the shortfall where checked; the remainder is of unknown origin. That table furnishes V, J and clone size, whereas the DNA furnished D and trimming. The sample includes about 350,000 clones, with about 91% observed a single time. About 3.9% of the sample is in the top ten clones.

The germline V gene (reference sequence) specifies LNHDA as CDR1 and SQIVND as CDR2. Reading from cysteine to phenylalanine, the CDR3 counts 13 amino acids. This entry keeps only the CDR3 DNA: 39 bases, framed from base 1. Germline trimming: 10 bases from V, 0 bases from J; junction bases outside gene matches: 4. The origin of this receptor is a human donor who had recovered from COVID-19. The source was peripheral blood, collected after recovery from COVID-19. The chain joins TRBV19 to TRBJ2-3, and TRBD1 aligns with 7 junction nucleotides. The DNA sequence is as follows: TGTGCCACCGGACAGGAGAGCACAGATACGCAGTATTTT. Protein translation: CATGQESTDTQYF. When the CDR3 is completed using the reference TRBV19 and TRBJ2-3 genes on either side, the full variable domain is DGGITQSPKYLFRKEGQNVTLSCEQNLNHDAMYWYRQDPGQGLRLIYYSQIVNDFQKGDIAEGYSVSREKKESFPLTVTSAQKNPTAFYLCATGQESTDTQYFGPGTRLTVL.